This T cell receptor beta chain derives from a study of beta chain features in type 1 diabetes. The wider study: The examined sorted cells totaled about 110 million across samples. Study-wide points: A moderate, significant TCRB CDR3 shortening appeared in type 1 diabetes across four CD4+ subsets.

By way of CD45RO/CCR7/CD25/CD127/CD95/CD27, the CD4+ regulatory, stem cell-like memory, central memory and naive cells were sorted. Every bit of the isolated RNA underwent reverse transcription, so sequencing read expressed TCRB transcripts. Average reads for naive, central memory and regulatory T cell samples were roughly 3.5 million. Sequencing used immunoSEQ multiplex PCR; TCRdb keeps in-frame clones, though not all of them. The data contain about 15,000 clones, approximately 71% of them singletons. The table lists this clone with a count of one. Its antigen is not known. The CDR3 has 15 residues. The V gene's germline CDR1 is SGHRS and CDR2 YFSETQ. Losses at the gene ends were 3 bases for V and 4 bases for J; bases not matched to a gene: 7.

This chain links TRBV5-1 with TRBJ2-3; the match to TRBD2 covers 8 bases. The receptor was derived from a man younger than 40 with type 1 diabetes. Sequencing input: Tregs from blood. CDR3 loop: CASSSGLAWPDTQYF. CDR3 coding DNA: TGCGCCAGCAGCTCTGGACTAGCCTGGCCAGATACGCAGTATTTT.